A single sample gave rise to the 21 T cell receptor beta chains below, sequenced in a study of T cell responses to AZD1222 COVID-19 vaccine. Data came from immunoSEQ multiplex PCR; TCRdb stores just in-frame clones and leaves some out. The top ten clones hold about 15% of a sample with 95,000 to 100,000 clones, less than 90% of them seen once. The source was peripheral blood, collected on day 0 of AZD1222 vaccination. The receptor set was obtained from an adult in good health.

The V call is TRBV10-2, the J call TRBJ2-7; 14 nucleotides align to TRBD2. Looked up from germline, CDR1 is WSHSY and CDR2 is SAAADI. CDR3 length equals 18 residues. V lost 7 bases and J lost 1; bases outside the gene matches: 12. In nucleotides, the CDR3 is TGCGCCAGCAAAGGACAGACTAGCGGGAGGGCCAAGTCCTACGAGCAGTACTTC. Amino acid sequence: CASKGQTSGRAKSYEQYF.

The chain carries TRBV7-8 and TRBJ1-2; 7 bases align to TRBD1. CDR1 SGHVS and CDR2 FQNEAQ come from the germline V gene. The CDR3 extends over 13 amino acids. V was clipped by 6 bases and J by 6 bases; unmatched bases: 7. Here the CDR3 DNA reads TGTGCCAGCAGTTCGGACAGGTTGAATGGCTACACCTTC. Protein product: CASSSDRLNGYTF.

This chain connects TRBV27 to TRBJ2-6; tentative D call: TRBD1 (5 bases). This CDR3 spans 16 amino acids. The V end was cut by 7 bases, the J end by 0 bases, with 13 bases between. CDR1 is MNHEY and CDR2 is SMNVEV in the germline V gene (reference sequence). The CDR3 region is CASTQSGLSGANVLTF. The CDR3 DNA follows: TGTGCCAGCACTCAATCAGGGCTCTCTGGGGCCAACGTCCTGACTTTC.

This chain uses TRBV11-2 with TRBJ1-1, with 7 bases fitting TRBD1. CDR3 length: 14 residues. Germline V gene data show CDR1 as SGHAT and CDR2 as FQNNGV. J lost 9 bases, V lost 6 bases, and 13 bases had no gene match. The CDR3 here is CASSRTQGSWKAFF. The CDR3 region has the DNA TGTGCCAGCAGTCGGACACAGGGGAGTTGGAAAGCTTTCTTT.

This clone is a singleton in its sample. The J gene is TRBJ2-3, the V gene TRBV6-5; 11 bases are shared with TRBD2. This CDR3 comprises 15 residues. J gave up 2 bases and V 5 bases, and 3 bases lay outside the gene matches. CDR1 is MNHEY and CDR2 is SVGAGI in the germline V gene. The CDR3 DNA sequence: TGTGCCAGCAGTCGACTAGCGGGAAACACAGATACGCAGTATTTT. Translating it yields CASSRLAGNTDTQYF.

The rearrangement joins TRBV27 to TRBJ1-2, with D hard to call. This CDR3 is 14 amino acids long. The V end was cut by 3 bases, the J end by 4 bases, with 12 bases between. Looked up from germline, CDR1 is MNHEY and CDR2 is SMNVEV (reference sequence). The CDR3 DNA reads as TGTGCCAGCAGTTTTGATCGACTGGGCTATGGCTACACCTTC. Translating gives CASSFDRLGYGYTF.

The V and J genes are TRBV7-2 and TRBJ1-1; unclear D gene. Germline V CDR1 and CDR2: SGHTA, FQGNSA. V shed 5 bases and J shed 1 base, with 8 bases lying between them. The CDR3 extends over 13 amino acids. CDR3 loop: CASSPRWNTEAFF. CDR3 sequence (DNA): TGTGCCAGCAGCCCCCGCTGGAACACTGAAGCTTTCTTT. Variable domain in full (rest from reference TRBV7-2 and TRBJ1-1): GAGVSQSPSNKVTEKGKDVELRCDPISGHTALYWYRQSLGQGLEFLIYFQGNSAPDKSGLPSDRFSAERTGGSVSTLTIQRTQQEDSAVYLCASSPRWNTEAFFGQGTRLTVV.

The CDR3 DNA follows: TGTGCCAGCAGCCCCCCGAGGTTCGCCTACGAGCAGTACTTC. Amino acids: CASSPPRFAYEQYF. The chain recombines TRBV21-1 with TRBJ2-7; the table's D call of TRBD2 was not tested on the DNA. TRBV21-1 is reported as a pseudogene. CDR3 length: 14 amino acids.

The chain links TRBV5-1 to TRBJ2-2; TRBD2 aligns across 7 bases. V dropped 2 bases and J dropped 1; count of bases not matched to a gene: 5. This CDR3 has 16 amino acids. Germline-derived CDR1 and CDR2 are SGHRS and YFSETQ. CDR3 in amino acids: CASSFRASGNTGELFF. Here the CDR3 DNA reads TGCGCCAGCAGCTTTCGAGCTAGCGGGAACACCGGGGAGCTGTTTTTT.

With regard to this clone: The sample has other DNA sequences that encode this CDR3 too. This chain joins TRBV7-8 and TRBJ1-1, with D hard to call. In germline, CDR1 is SGHVS, CDR2 FQNEAQ. V dropped 2 bases and J dropped 0 bases, with 4 bases sitting between them. CDR3 length equals 13 residues. CDR3 in DNA: TGTGCCAGCAGCTTACAAGTGAACACTGAAGCTTTCTTT. This translates into CASSLQVNTEAFF.

The J gene is TRBJ1-1, the V gene TRBV19; perhaps TRBD1 as D (5 bases). This CDR3 has 14 amino acids. The V end was cut by 1 base, the J end by 8 bases, with 14 bases between. Germline V lookup: CDR1 LNHDA, CDR2 SQIVND (reference sequence). CDR3 residues: CASSIATRGDEAFF. The CDR3 DNA sequence: TGTGCCAGTAGTATAGCAACCCGGGGCGACGAAGCTTTCTTT.

The chain uses TRBV2 and TRBJ2-7; the match to TRBD2 covers 7 bases. CDR3 length equals 13 residues. Germline-derived CDR1 and CDR2 are SNHLY and FYNNEI. V was pared by 6 bases and J by 3 bases, with 5 bases of the junction left unmatched. The CDR3 DNA reads as TGTGCCAGCAGGCCTAGCGGATACTACGAGCAGTACTTC. Amino acid sequence: CASRPSGYYEQYF.

This clone was recorded only once. The V call is TRBV15, the J call TRBJ2-7; D may be TRBD1 or TRBD2 (7 bases each). Germline CDR1 is LNHNV and CDR2 is YYDKDF (reference sequence). Trimming took 3 bases from V and 2 from J, leaving 11 bases between them. The CDR3 runs to 14 residues. The CDR3 DNA reads TGTGCCACCAGCAGGGGGGGGACAGCCTACGAGCAGTACTTC. This sequence encodes CATSRGGTAYEQYF.

The chain combines TRBV11-3 with TRBJ2-7; perhaps D is TRBD1 or TRBD2 (5 bases each). The V end lost 0 bases, the J end lost 9 bases, and 12 bases lay between the germline ends. Germline-derived CDR1 and CDR2 are SGHNT and YENEEA. This CDR3 is 13 amino acids long. The CDR3 DNA sequence: TGTGCCAGCAGCTTAGATGGAGGTCAGGGGCAGTACTTC. The encoded protein is CASSLDGGQGQYF.

In regard to this clone: The same CDR3 can be traced to other DNA sequences in this sample. The chain is built from TRBV5-1 and TRBJ2-7; 9 bases align to TRBD2. This CDR3 is built from 15 residues. CDR1 is SGHRS, CDR2 YFSETQ, per germline. The J segment lost 0 bases and the V segment lost 0 bases, leaving 1 base of the junction unmatched. In nucleotides, the CDR3 is TGCGCCAGCAGCTTGGATAGCGGGAGCTCCTACGAGCAGTACTTC. This codes for CASSLDSGSSYEQYF.

This chain connects TRBV29-1 to TRBJ1-4; D not resolved. The germline V gene encodes CDR1 SQVTM and CDR2 ANQGSEA. The ends were cut back, 0 bases at V and 10 bases at J, with 9 bases in the middle. The CDR3 totals 12 residues. CDR3 in amino acids: CSVEETSGKLFF. The CDR3, as DNA: TGCAGCGTTGAAGAAACCAGTGGAAAACTGTTTTTT.

The gene calls are TRBV27 and TRBJ1-1, with 8 bases aligning to TRBD1. The CDR3 spans 12 residues. Germline lookup yields CDR1 MNHEY and CDR2 SMNVEV (reference sequence). The J segment lost 11 bases and the V segment lost 4 bases, leaving 6 bases of the junction unmatched. The CDR3 reads CASSSYRGRAFF. The CDR3 region has the DNA TGTGCCAGCAGTTCGTACAGGGGGAGGGCTTTCTTT.

This rearrangement joins TRBV5-1 to TRBJ2-7; D is unclear. Between the trimmed V and J ends, which lost 4 bases and 0 bases, there was a span of 8 bases. CDR3 size: 13 residues. CDR1 and CDR2 (germline): SGHRS, YFSETQ. This chain's CDR3 is CASSLPSSYEQYF. The DNA for the CDR3 is TGCGCCAGCAGCCTCCCCAGCTCCTACGAGCAGTACTTC.

This clone has a single count. The J gene is TRBJ1-5, the V gene TRBV3-1 (or the pseudogene TRBV3-2), with no clear D. Trimming pared 1 base from V and 2 bases from J, leaving 12 bases between. Germline CDR1 LGHDT, CDR2 YNNKEL (reference sequence). The CDR3 contains 16 residues. The CDR3 reads CASSQGQQNGNQPQHF. CDR3 in DNA: TGTGCCAGCAGCCAAGGGCAACAGAACGGCAATCAGCCCCAGCATTTT.

The chain uses TRBV28 and TRBJ2-2, with unresolved D. This CDR3 contains 13 residues. Germline CDR1 reads MDHEN; CDR2 reads SYDVKM. V lost 6 bases and J 1 base, leaving 6 bases between the germline ends. CDR3 sequence (DNA): TGTGCCAGCAGCTTAATGAACACCGGGGAGCTGTTTTTT. Its protein product is CASSLMNTGELFF.

V and J are TRBV7-3 and TRBJ2-6; TRBD1 is a possible D gene (7 bases). The CDR3 runs to 18 residues. With 2 bases removed from V and 1 base from J, the gap between germline ends came to 15 bases. Germline values: CDR1 SGHTA, CDR2 FQGTGA. CDR3 coding DNA: TGTGCCAGCAGCTTAGCTAGGGGGCGGGGTTCTGGGGCCAACGTCCTGACTTTC. It encodes CASSLARGRGSGANVLTF.